This is a list of T cell receptor beta chains from one sample in a study of CD8 T cells in ankylosing spondylitis. TCRdb recomputed calls from the 5' RACE reads with MiXCR, one row per CDR3 protein. The sample lists about 540,000 distinct CDR3 sequences, roughly 12% occurring once. The specimen sequenced was blood, either unsorted or a sorted T cell fraction (not recorded which). Receptor source: a male donor with ankylosing spondylitis. Each CDR3 is given with its conserved first and last residue. A D gene is named only where the DNA matches it firmly. Only some rows state a clone size, as once, few, many or a class for expanded clones.

clone size: .
D gene: TRBD2
V gene: TRBV4-2
J gene: TRBJ2-7
CDR3 DNA: TGTGCCAGCAGCCGACCCGGGACTAGTGTCTACGAGCAGTACTTC
CDR3 protein: CASSRPGTSVYEQYF

clone size: few
D gene: TRBD1
V gene: TRBV9
J gene: TRBJ1-2
CDR3 DNA: TGTGCCAGCAGCGTATCGGGGACAGGAAACTATGGCTACACCTTC
CDR3 protein: CASSVSGTGNYGYTF

clone size: few
D gene: TRBD1
V gene: TRBV3-1
J gene: TRBJ1-2
CDR3 DNA: TGTGCCAGCACCCCAGGGGGTATTAGCTATGGCTACACCTTC
CDR3 protein: CASTPGGISYGYTF

clone size: many
D gene: TRBD1
V gene: TRBV5-5
J gene: TRBJ1-2
CDR3 DNA: TGTGCCAGCAGCTACTACAGGGGAAAGTATGGCTACACCTTC
CDR3 protein: CASSYYRGKYGYTF

clone size: many
D gene: .
V gene: TRBV5-1
J gene: TRBJ1-1
CDR3 DNA: TGCGCCAGCAGCTTAAACCGGGGGAACACTGAAGCTTTCTTT
CDR3 protein: CASSLNRGNTEAFF

clone size: few
D gene: .
V gene: TRBV15
J gene: TRBJ1-1
CDR3 DNA: TGTGCCACCAGCAGAGTCTTGAACACTGAAGCTTTCTTT
CDR3 protein: CATSRVLNTEAFF

clone size: .
D gene: .
V gene: TRBV11-2
J gene: TRBJ1-1
CDR3 DNA: TGTGCCAGCAGCTTAGGGGGTGTCAGCACTGAAGCTTTCTTT
CDR3 protein: CASSLGGVSTEAFF

clone size: .
D gene: .
V gene: TRBV29-1
J gene: TRBJ1-2
CDR3 DNA: TGCAGCGTTGAATCATCCAGGCCCCACAGCGCCAACTATGGCTACACCTTC
CDR3 protein: CSVESSRPHSANYGYTF

clone size: .
D gene: .
V gene: TRBV2
J gene: TRBJ2-3
CDR3 DNA: TGTGCCAGCATGAAGGACGGTCGGGGGGATACGCAGTATTTT
CDR3 protein: CASMKDGRGDTQYF

clone size: many
D gene: TRBD2
V gene: TRBV11-3
J gene: TRBJ2-1
CDR3 DNA: TGTGCCAGCAGCACGGGAGCGGGACTAAACAATGAGCAGTTCTTC
CDR3 protein: CASSTGAGLNNEQFF

clone size: .
D gene: .
V gene: TRBV4-1
J gene: TRBJ2-1
CDR3 DNA: TGCGCCAGCAGCCAAGATCCCGGGGGCTCCTACAATGAGCAGTTCTTC
CDR3 protein: CASSQDPGGSYNEQFF

clone size: few
D gene: .
V gene: TRBV24-1
J gene: TRBJ2-2
CDR3 DNA: TGTGCCACCAGTGAGCGAGGGGGCGGGGAGCTGTTTTTT
CDR3 protein: CATSERGGGELFF

clone size: .
D gene: .
V gene: TRBV7-6
J gene: TRBJ1-4
CDR3 DNA: TGTGCCAGCGCCAGGGGTGAGGGAGCAACTAATGAAAAACTGTTTTTT
CDR3 protein: CASARGEGATNEKLFF

clone size: .
D gene: .
V gene: TRBV7-2
J gene: TRBJ2-5
CDR3 DNA: TGTGCCAGCAGCCCCAGGACCCAAGAGACCCAGTACTTC
CDR3 protein: CASSPRTQETQYF

clone size: few
D gene: .
V gene: TRBV6-4
J gene: TRBJ2-1
CDR3 DNA: TGTGCCAGCAGTGACCACCGGGGTGAGCAGTTCTTC
CDR3 protein: CASSDHRGEQFF

clone size: .
D gene: .
V gene: TRBV12-3/TRBV12-4
J gene: TRBJ1-1
CDR3 DNA: TGTGCCAGCAGCTCCGTGGTGAACACTGAAGCTTTCTTT
CDR3 protein: CASSSVVNTEAFF

clone size: many
D gene: .
V gene: TRBV25-1
J gene: TRBJ1-2
CDR3 DNA: TGTGCCAGCAGTGATGGCCGCTATGGCTACACCTTC
CDR3 protein: CASSDGRYGYTF

clone size: many
D gene: .
V gene: TRBV12-3/TRBV12-4
J gene: TRBJ1-1
CDR3 DNA: TGTGCCAGCAGTTTAGGGGGTATCACTGAAGCTTTCTTT
CDR3 protein: CASSLGGITEAFF

clone size: .
D gene: TRBD2
V gene: TRBV24-1
J gene: TRBJ2-1
CDR3 DNA: TGTGCCACCAAGAAAGCGGGAGGAGCATACAATGAGCAGTTCTTC
CDR3 protein: CATKKAGGAYNEQFF

clone size: .
D gene: .
V gene: TRBV12-3/TRBV12-4
J gene: TRBJ2-2
CDR3 DNA: TGTGCCAGCAGTTCCGACCCCGGGGAGCTGTTTTTT
CDR3 protein: CASSSDPGELFF

clone size: .
D gene: TRBD1
V gene: TRBV20-1
J gene: TRBJ2-5
CDR3 DNA: TGCAGTGCTAGAGGACCTCAGGGGGCAGGGGAGACCCAGTACTTC
CDR3 protein: CSARGPQGAGETQYF

clone size: .
D gene: TRBD1
V gene: TRBV5-4
J gene: TRBJ2-3
CDR3 DNA: TGTGCCCGCAAGGGACAGGGAAGCACAGATACGCAGTATTTT
CDR3 protein: CARKGQGSTDTQYF

clone size: few
D gene: TRBD2
V gene: TRBV7-8
J gene: TRBJ2-7
CDR3 DNA: TGTGCCAGCAGCTCGGGACTAGCGGGAATTCGCCAACCGGAAAAAGACGAGCAGTACTTC
CDR3 protein: CASSSGLAGIRQPEKDEQYF

clone size: few
D gene: .
V gene: TRBV5-1
J gene: TRBJ2-3
CDR3 DNA: TGCGCCAGCAGCTCCTGGGATCCACAGCGCACAGATACGCAGTATTTT
CDR3 protein: CASSSWDPQRTDTQYF

clone size: few
D gene: TRBD2
V gene: TRBV6-4
J gene: TRBJ2-1
CDR3 DNA: TGTGCCAGCAGCGAGTGGACTAGCGGGACCTCCTACAATGAGCAGTTCTTC
CDR3 protein: CASSEWTSGTSYNEQFF

clone size: many
D gene: TRBD2
V gene: TRBV5-1
J gene: TRBJ2-1
CDR3 DNA: TGCGCCAGCAGACCGGGACTAGCAATAGGCAATGAGCAGTTCTTC
CDR3 protein: CASRPGLAIGNEQFF

clone size: once
D gene: TRBD1
V gene: TRBV6-5
J gene: TRBJ1-4
CDR3 DNA: TGTGCCAGCAGTTACATGGCAGGGGGTGATAATGAAAAACTGTTTTTT
CDR3 protein: CASSYMAGGDNEKLFF

clone size: many
D gene: .
V gene: TRBV20-1
J gene: TRBJ1-6
CDR3 DNA: TGCAGTGCTAGTCCCGGGACCAATTCACCCCTCCACTTT
CDR3 protein: CSASPGTNSPLHF

clone size: many
D gene: .
V gene: TRBV12-3/TRBV12-4
J gene: TRBJ1-2
CDR3 DNA: TGTGCCAGCAGGTTCCCGGGGACCTATGGCTACACCTTC
CDR3 protein: CASRFPGTYGYTF

clone size: .
D gene: .
V gene: TRBV12-3/TRBV12-4
J gene: TRBJ1-5
CDR3 DNA: TGTGCCAGCAGTCCTCAGGACCTCAACAACCAGCCCCAGCATTTT
CDR3 protein: CASSPQDLNNQPQHF

clone size: few
D gene: TRBD1
V gene: TRBV11-2
J gene: TRBJ2-2
CDR3 DNA: TGTGCCAGCAGCCCAGGCCGGGGACAGGGGTACACCGGGGAGCTGTTTTTT
CDR3 protein: CASSPGRGQGYTGELFF

clone size: few
D gene: TRBD2
V gene: TRBV7-2
J gene: TRBJ2-3
CDR3 DNA: TGTGCCAGCGGGTTGGCTAGCGGGAGCCGGCCAGATACGCAGTATTTT
CDR3 protein: CASGLASGSRPDTQYF